This T cell receptor beta chain was captured by sequencing in a study of blood T cells in healthy people across ages. Germline assignment: CDR1 SGHVS and CDR2 FQNEAQ. The V gene lost 5 bases and the J gene lost 1 base, with 36 bases spanning the gap. The CDR3 runs 22 residues. The second PCR ran 7 to 11 cycles with a sample-barcoded 5' primer and J-beta primers. Each CDR3 protein gets one entry after TCRdb re-called the 5' RACE reads with MiXCR. Of hundreds of thousands of distinct CDR3 sequences listed, 58% are singletons. This receptor was obtained from a man aged 25-45 years in good health. The material sequenced was blood. This chain joins TRBV7-8 and TRBJ2-7; D ambiguous. CDR3 sequence (DNA): TGTGCCAGCAGCGAACGGGTAGGTCTGGCCAGACTGAAGAACTACCTTTCCTACGAGCAGTACTTC. Encoded protein: CASSERVGLARLKNYLSYEQYF.